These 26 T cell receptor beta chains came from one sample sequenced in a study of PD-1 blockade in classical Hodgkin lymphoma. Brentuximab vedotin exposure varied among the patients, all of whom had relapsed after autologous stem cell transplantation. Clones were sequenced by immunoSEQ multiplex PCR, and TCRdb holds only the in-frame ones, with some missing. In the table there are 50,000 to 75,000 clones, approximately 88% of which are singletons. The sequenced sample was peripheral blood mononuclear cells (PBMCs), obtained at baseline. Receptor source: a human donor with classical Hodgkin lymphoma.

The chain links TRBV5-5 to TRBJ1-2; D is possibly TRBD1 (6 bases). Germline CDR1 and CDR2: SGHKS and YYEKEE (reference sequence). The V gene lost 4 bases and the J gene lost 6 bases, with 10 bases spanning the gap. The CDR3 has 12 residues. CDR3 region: CASSHREDGYTF. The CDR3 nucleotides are TGTGCCAGCAGCCACAGGGAGGATGGCTACACCTTC. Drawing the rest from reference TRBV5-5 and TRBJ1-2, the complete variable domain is DAGVTQSPTHLIKTRGQQVTLRCSPISGHKSVSWYQQVLGQGPQFIFQYYEKEERGRGNFPDRFSARQFPNYSSELNVNALLLGDSALYLCASSHREDGYTFGSGTRLTVV.

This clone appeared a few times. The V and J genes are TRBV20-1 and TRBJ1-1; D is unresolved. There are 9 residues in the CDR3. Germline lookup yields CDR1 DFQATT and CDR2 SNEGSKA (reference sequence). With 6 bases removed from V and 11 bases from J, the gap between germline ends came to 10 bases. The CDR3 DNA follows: TGCAGTGCGAAACCCGGGGCTTTCTTT. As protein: CSAKPGAFF.

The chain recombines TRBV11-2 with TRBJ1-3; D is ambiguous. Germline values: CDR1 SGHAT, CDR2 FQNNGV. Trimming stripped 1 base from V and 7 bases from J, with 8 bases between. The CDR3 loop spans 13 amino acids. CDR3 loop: CASSLAVGNTIYF. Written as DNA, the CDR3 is TGTGCCAGCAGCTTAGCGGTGGGGAACACCATATATTTT.

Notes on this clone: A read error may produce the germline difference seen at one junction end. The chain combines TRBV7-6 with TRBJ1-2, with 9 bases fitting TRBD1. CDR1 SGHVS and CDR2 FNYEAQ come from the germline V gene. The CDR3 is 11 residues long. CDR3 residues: CASRSGTGLHF. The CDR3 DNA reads TGTGCCAGCAGATCTGGGACAGGGCTCCACTTC.

The CDR3 coding sequence is TGTGCCAGCAGCTTAGCGTTAGGGTATGGCTACACCTTC. It encodes CASSLALGYGYTF. This sequence joins TRBV7-2 and TRBJ1-2; D not certain. This CDR3 region has 13 residues. The V end lost 0 bases, the J end lost 5 bases, and 7 bases lay between the germline ends. Per germline, CDR1 SGHTA and CDR2 FQGNSA.

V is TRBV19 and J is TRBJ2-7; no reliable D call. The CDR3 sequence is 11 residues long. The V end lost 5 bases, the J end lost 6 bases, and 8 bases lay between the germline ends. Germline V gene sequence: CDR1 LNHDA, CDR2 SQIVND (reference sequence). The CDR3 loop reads CASSFRFEQYF. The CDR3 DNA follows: TGTGCCAGTAGTTTCCGCTTCGAGCAGTACTTC.

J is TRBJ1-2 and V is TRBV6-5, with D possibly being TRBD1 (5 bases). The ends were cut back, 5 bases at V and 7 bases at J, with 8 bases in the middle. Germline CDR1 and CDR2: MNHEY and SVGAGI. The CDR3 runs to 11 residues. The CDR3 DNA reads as TGTGCCAGCAGTCAAGGGGTTGGCTACACCTTC. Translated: CASSQGVGYTF.

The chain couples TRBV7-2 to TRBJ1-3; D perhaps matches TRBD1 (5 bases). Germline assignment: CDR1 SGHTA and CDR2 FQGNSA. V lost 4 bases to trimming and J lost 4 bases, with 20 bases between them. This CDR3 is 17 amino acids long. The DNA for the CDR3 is TGTGCCAGCAGCTCCCCCCCGCAGGGAATTTTGGGAAACACCATATATTTT. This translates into CASSSPPQGILGNTIYF.

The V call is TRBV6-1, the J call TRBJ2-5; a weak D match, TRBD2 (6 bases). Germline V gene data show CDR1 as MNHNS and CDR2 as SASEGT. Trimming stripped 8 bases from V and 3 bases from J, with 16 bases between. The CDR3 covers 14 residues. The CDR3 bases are TGTGCCAGCGGGGTAGGGCCGGGAGAAGAGACCCAGTACTTC. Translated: CASGVGPGEETQYF.

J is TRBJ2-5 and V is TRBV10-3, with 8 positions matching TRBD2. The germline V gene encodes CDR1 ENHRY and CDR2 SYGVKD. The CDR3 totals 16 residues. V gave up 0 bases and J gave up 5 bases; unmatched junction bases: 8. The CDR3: CAISESSSGGRETQYF. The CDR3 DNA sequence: TGTGCCATCAGTGAGTCGTCGAGCGGGGGTAGGGAGACCCAGTACTTC.

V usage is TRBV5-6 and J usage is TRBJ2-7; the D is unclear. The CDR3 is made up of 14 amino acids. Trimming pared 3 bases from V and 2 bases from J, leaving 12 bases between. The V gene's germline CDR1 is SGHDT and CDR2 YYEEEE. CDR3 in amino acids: CASSSLGLPYEQYF. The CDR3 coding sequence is TGTGCCAGCAGCTCCCTAGGGCTCCCCTACGAGCAGTACTTC.

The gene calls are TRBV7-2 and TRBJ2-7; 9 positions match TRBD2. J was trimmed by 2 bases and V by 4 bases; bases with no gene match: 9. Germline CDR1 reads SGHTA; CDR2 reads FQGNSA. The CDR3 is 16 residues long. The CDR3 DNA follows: TGTGCCAGCAGCTCTCGTAGCGGGGGCCCAACCTACGAGCAGTACTTC. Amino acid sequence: CASSSRSGGPTYEQYF.

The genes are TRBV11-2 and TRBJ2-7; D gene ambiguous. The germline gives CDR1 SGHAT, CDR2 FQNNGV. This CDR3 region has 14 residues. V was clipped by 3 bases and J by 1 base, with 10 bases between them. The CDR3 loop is CASSFSPASYEQYF. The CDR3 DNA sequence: TGTGCCAGCAGCTTCTCCCCGGCTTCCTACGAGCAGTACTTC. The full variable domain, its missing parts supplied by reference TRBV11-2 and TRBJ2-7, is EAGVAQSPRYKIIEKRQSVAFWCNPISGHATLYWYQQILGQGPKLLIQFQNNGVVDDSQLPKDRFSAERLKGVDSTLKIQPAKLEDSAVYLCASSFSPASYEQYFGPGTRLTVT.

As DNA, the CDR3 is TGTGCCAGCAGTTCTCTGGTGGGCGAGCAGTACTTC. Translated: CASSSLVGEQYF. The chain employs TRBV5-4 and TRBJ2-7, with D unclear. V was pared by 5 bases and J by 6 bases, with 12 bases between. From germline, CDR1 is SGHNT and CDR2 YYREEE (reference sequence). The CDR3 contains 12 residues.

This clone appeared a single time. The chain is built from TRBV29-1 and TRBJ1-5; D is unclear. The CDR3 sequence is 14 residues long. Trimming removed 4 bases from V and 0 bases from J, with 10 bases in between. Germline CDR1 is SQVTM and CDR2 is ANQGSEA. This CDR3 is CSVGEQSSNQPQHF. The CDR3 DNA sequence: TGCAGCGTTGGTGAGCAAAGTAGCAATCAGCCCCAGCATTTT.

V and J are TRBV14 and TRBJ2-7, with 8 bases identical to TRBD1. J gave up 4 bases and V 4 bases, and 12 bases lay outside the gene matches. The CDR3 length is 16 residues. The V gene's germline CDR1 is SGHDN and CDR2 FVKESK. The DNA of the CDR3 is TGTGCCAGCAGCCCCAGGGGGCTAGCGTCGGGATACGAGCAGTACTTC. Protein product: CASSPRGLASGYEQYF.

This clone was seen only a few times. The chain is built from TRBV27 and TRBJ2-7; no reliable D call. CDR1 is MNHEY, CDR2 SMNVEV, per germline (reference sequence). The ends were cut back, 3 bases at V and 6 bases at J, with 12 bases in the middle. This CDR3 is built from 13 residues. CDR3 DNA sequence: TGTGCCAGCAGTTTCATCTCCTTGGGCGAGCAGTACTTC. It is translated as CASSFISLGEQYF.

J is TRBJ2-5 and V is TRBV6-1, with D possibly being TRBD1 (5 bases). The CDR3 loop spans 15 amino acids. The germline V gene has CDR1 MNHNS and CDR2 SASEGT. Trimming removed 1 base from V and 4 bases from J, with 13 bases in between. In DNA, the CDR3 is TGTGCCAGCAGTGAAGTAGGGGCTAGGGGAGAGACCCAGTACTTC. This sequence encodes CASSEVGARGETQYF.

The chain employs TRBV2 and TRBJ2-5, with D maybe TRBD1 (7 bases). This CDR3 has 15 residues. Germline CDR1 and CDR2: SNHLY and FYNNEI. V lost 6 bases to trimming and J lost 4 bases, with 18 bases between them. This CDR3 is CASSEETGRGETQYF. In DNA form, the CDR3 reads TGTGCCAGCAGCGAGGAGACAGGGCGGGGAGAGACCCAGTACTTC.

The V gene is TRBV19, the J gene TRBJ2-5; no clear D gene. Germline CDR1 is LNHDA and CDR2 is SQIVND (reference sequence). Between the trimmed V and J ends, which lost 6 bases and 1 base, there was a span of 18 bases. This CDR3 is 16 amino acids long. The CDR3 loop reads CASSGWGRVFQETQYF. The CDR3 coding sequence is TGTGCCAGTAGCGGATGGGGTCGAGTATTCCAAGAGACCCAGTACTTC. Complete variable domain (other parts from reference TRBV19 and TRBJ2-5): DGGITQSPKYLFRKEGQNVTLSCEQNLNHDAMYWYRQDPGQGLRLIYYSQIVNDFQKGDIAEGYSVSREKKESFPLTVTSAQKNPTAFYLCASSGWGRVFQETQYFGPGTRLLVL.

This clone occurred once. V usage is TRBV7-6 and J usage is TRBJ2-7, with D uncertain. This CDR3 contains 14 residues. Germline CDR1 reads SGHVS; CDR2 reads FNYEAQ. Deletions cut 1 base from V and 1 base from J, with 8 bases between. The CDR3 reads CASSLGAGSYEQYF. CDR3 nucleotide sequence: TGTGCCAGCAGCTTAGGGGCCGGTTCCTACGAGCAGTACTTC.

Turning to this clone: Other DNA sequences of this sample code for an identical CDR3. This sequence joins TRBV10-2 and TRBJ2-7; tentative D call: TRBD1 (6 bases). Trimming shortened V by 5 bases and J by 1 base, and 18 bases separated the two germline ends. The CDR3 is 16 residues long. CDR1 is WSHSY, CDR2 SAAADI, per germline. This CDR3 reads CASSRQTGYQSYEQYF. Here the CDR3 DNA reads TGCGCCAGCAGTAGGCAGACAGGATATCAATCCTACGAGCAGTACTTC.

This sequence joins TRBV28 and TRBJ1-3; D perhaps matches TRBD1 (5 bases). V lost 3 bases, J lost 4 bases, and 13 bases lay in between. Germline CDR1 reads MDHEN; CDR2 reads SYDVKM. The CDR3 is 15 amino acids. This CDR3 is CASSFGALGGNTIYF. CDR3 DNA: TGTGCCAGCAGTTTCGGGGCCTTGGGGGGAAACACCATATATTTT.

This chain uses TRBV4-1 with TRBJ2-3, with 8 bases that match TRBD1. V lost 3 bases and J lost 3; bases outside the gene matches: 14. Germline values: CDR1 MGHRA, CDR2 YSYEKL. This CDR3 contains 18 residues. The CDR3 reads CASSHFSPRTGTTDTQYF. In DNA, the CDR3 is TGCGCCAGCAGCCATTTCTCGCCCCGGACAGGGACAACAGATACGCAGTATTTT.

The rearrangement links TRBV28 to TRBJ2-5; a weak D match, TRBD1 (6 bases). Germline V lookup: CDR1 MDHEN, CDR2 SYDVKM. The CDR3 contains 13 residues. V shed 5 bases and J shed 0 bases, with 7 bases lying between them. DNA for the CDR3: TGTGCCAGCAGTCCAGGGGACCAAGAGACCCAGTACTTC. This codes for CASSPGDQETQYF. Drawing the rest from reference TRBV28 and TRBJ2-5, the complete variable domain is DVKVTQSSRYLVKRTGEKVFLECVQDMDHENMFWYRQDPGLGLRLIYFSYDVKMKEKGDIPEGYSVSREKKERFSLILESASTNQTSMYLCASSPGDQETQYFGPGTRLLVL.

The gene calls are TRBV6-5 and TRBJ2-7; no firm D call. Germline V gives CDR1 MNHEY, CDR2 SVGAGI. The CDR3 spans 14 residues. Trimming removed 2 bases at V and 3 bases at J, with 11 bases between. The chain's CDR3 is CASSYGRGSYEQYF. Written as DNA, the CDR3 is TGTGCCAGCAGTTACGGCCGAGGAAGCTACGAGCAGTACTTC.